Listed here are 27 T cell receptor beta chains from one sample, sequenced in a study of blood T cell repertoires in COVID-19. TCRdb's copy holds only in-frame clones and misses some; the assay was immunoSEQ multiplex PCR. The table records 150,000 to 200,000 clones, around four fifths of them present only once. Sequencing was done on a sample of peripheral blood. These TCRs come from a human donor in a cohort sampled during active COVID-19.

The CDR3 coding sequence is TGCGCCAGCAGCCGGGGCAGTGGCTACACCTTC. Residues: CASSRGSGYTF. The chain is built from TRBV4-3 and TRBJ1-2, with D tentatively TRBD1 (5 bases). The ends were cut back, 4 bases at V and 7 bases at J, with 7 bases in the middle. Germline V gene sequence: CDR1 LGHNA, CDR2 YSLEER. This CDR3 contains 11 residues.

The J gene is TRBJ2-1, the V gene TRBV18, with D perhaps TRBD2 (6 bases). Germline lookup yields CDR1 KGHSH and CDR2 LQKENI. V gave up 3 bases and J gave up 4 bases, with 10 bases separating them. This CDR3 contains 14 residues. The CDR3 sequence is CASSPESGYNEQFF. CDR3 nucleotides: TGTGCCAGCTCACCTGAAAGCGGGTACAATGAGCAGTTCTTC.

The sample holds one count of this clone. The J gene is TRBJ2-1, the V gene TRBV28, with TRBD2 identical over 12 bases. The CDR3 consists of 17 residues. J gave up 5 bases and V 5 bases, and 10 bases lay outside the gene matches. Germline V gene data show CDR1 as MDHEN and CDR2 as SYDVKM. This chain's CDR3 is CASSAGLAGPWDNEQFF. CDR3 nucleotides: TGTGCCAGCAGTGCGGGACTAGCGGGCCCATGGGACAATGAGCAGTTCTTC.

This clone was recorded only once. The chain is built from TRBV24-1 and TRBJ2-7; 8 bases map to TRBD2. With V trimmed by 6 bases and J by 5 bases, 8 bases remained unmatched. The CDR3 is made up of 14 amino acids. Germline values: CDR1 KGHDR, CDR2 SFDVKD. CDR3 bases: TGTGCCACCAGTCGGGCGGGGGGAGGCGACGAGCAGTACTTC. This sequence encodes CATSRAGGGDEQYF.

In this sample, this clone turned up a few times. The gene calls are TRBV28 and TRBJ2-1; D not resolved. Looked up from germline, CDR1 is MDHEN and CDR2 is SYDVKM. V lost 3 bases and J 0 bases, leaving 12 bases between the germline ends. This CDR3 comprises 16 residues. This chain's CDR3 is CASSFLYFNSYNEQFF. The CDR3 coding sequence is TGTGCCAGCAGTTTCCTCTATTTTAACTCCTACAATGAGCAGTTCTTC.

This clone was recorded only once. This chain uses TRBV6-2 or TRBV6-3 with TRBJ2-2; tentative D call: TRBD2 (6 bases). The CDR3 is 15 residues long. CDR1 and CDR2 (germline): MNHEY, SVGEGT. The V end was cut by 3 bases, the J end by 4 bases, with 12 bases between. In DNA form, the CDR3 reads TGTGCCAGCAGTTATACAGCCGGGGGCACCGGGGAGCTGTTTTTT. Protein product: CASSYTAGGTGELFF.

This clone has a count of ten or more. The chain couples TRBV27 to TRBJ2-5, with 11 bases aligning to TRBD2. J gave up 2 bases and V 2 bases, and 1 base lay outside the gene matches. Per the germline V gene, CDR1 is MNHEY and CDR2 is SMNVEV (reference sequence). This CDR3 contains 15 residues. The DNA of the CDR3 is TGTGCCAGCAGTTTACTAGCGGGGGGACAAGAGACCCAGTACTTC. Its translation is CASSLLAGGQETQYF.

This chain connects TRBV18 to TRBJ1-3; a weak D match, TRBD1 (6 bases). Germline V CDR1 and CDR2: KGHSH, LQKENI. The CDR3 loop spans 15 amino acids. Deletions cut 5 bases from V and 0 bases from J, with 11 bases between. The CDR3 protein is CASSTGQFSGNTIYF. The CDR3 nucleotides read TGTGCCAGCTCAACTGGACAGTTCTCTGGAAACACCATATATTTT.

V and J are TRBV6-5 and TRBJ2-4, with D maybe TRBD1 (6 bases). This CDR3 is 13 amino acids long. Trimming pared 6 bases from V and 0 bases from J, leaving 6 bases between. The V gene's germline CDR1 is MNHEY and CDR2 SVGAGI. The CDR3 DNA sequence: TGTGCCAGCAGGACAGGAGCCAAAAACATTCAGTACTTC. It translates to CASRTGAKNIQYF.

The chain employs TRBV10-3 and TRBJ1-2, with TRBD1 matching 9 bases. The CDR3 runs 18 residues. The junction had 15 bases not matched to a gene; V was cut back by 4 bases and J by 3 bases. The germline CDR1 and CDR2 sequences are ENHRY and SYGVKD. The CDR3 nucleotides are TGTGCCATCAGTGCGGGGGACAACTCTCGGACAGGGGACTATGGCTACACCTTC. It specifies CAISAGDNSRTGDYGYTF.

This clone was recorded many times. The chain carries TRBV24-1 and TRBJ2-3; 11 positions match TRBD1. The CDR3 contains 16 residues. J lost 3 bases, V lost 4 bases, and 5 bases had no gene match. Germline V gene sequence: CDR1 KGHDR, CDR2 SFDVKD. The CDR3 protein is CATSDPGTGGTDTQYF. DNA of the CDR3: TGTGCCACCAGTGACCCCGGGACAGGGGGTACAGATACGCAGTATTTT.

CDR3 sequence: CASSLGTEIVGNTIYF. CDR3 coding DNA: TGTGCCAGCAGCCTCGGGACAGAGATCGTTGGAAACACCATATATTTT. This chain connects TRBV7-2 to TRBJ1-3, with 7 nucleotides matching TRBD1. This CDR3 has 16 amino acids. CDR1 is SGHTA, CDR2 FQGNSA, per germline. Unmatched junction bases numbered 10, after V lost 5 bases and J lost 3 bases.

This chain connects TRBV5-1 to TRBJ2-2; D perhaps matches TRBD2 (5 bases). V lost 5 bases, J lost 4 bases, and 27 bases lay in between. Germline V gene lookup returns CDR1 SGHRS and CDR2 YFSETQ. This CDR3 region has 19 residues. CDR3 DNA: TGCGCCAGCAGACTTTGGCTCTCACCTCCTACTAGTAGCACCGGGGAGCTGTTTTTT. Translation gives CASRLWLSPPTSSTGELFF.

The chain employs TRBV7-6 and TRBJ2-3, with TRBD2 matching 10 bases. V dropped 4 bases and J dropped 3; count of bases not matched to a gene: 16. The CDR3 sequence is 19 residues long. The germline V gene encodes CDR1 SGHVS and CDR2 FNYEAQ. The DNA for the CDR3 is TGTGCCAGCAGCTGGCCGTTACAAGCGGGAGGGCGGGGGACAGATACGCAGTATTTT. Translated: CASSWPLQAGGRGTDTQYF. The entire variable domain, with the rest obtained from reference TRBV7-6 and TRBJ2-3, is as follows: GAGVSQSPRYKVTKRGQDVALRCDPISGHVSLYWYRQALGQGPEFLTYFNYEAQQDKSGLPNDRFSAERPEGSISTLTIQRTEQRDSAMYRCASSWPLQAGGRGTDTQYFGPGTRLTVL.

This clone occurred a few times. The DNA for the CDR3 is TGTGCCAGCAGTTTAAGGTCTAGCTCACCCCTCCACTTT. It encodes CASSLRSSSPLHF. The chain links TRBV28 to TRBJ1-6; D gene uncertain. V lost 2 bases, J lost 10 bases, and 9 bases lay in between. CDR1 MDHEN and CDR2 SYDVKM come from the germline V gene. The CDR3 runs 13 residues.

The CDR3 DNA sequence: TGCAGCGCTACGGGACAGGGGGGCCGCACAGATACGCAGTATTTT. It yields the protein CSATGQGGRTDTQYF. V and J are TRBV29-1 and TRBJ2-3, with 11 bases that match TRBD1. Germline V gene data show CDR1 as SQVTM and CDR2 as ANQGSEA. The CDR3 spans 15 residues. V trimming: 7 bases; J trimming: 1 base; junction bases outside the gene matches: 7.

CDR3: CASSSYSGGTTGELFF. Written as DNA, the CDR3 is TGTGCCAGCAGCTCGTATTCAGGGGGCACCACCGGGGAGCTGTTTTTT. This rearrangement joins TRBV7-8 to TRBJ2-2; 8 bases are shared with TRBD1. The V segment lost 4 bases and the J segment 4 bases; nucleotides outside the gene matches: 8. Germline values: CDR1 SGHVS, CDR2 FQNEAQ. This CDR3 is 16 amino acids long.

The CDR3, as DNA: TGTGCCAGCAGTTCCCAGGACGAGCAGTACTTC. It translates to CASSSQDEQYF. The V call is TRBV6-5, the J call TRBJ2-7; no reliable D call. The CDR3 runs 11 residues. Germline CDR1 and CDR2: MNHEY and SVGAGI. The V end was cut by 4 bases, the J end by 5 bases, with 6 bases between.

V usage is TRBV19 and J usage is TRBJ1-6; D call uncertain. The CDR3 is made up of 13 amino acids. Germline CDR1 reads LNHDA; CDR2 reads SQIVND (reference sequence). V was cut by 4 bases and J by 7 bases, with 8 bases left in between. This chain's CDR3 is CASSTPRNSPLHF. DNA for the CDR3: TGTGCCAGTAGTACACCGAGGAATTCACCCCTCCACTTT.

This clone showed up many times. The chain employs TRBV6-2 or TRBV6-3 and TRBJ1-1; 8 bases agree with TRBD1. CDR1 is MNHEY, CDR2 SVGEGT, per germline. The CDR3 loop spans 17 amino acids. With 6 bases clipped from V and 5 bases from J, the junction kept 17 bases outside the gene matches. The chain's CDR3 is CASSQGQVSRRVTEAFF. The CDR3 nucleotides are TGTGCCAGCAGCCAGGGACAGGTGTCCAGGAGGGTTACTGAAGCTTTCTTT.

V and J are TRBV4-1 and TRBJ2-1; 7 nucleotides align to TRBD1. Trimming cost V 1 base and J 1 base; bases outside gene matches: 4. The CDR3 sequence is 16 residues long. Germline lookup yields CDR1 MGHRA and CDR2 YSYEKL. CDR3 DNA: TGCGCCAGCAGCCAAGTATACAGGGGATCCTACAATGAGCAGTTCTTC. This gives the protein CASSQVYRGSYNEQFF.

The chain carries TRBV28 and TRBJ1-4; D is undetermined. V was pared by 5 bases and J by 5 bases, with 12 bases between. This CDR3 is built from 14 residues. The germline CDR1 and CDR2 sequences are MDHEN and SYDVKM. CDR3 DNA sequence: TGTGCCAGCAGTCATAGCACCCGGAATGAAAAACTGTTTTTT. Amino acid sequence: CASSHSTRNEKLFF. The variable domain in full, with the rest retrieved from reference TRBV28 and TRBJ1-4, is DVKVTQSSRYLVKRTGEKVFLECVQDMDHENMFWYRQDPGLGLRLIYFSYDVKMKEKGDIPEGYSVSREKKERFSLILESASTNQTSMYLCASSHSTRNEKLFFGSGTQLSVL.

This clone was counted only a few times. CDR3 DNA sequence: TGTGCCAGCAGCCAAGCGACTAGAAGTTGGGATACGCAGTATTTT. This gives the protein CASSQATRSWDTQYF. The V call is TRBV3-1 (or the pseudogene TRBV3-2), the J call TRBJ2-3, with a weak D call TRBD2 (6 bases). Trimming shortened V by 1 base and J by 6 bases, and 14 bases separated the two germline ends. Germline V gene lookup returns CDR1 LGHDT and CDR2 YNNKEL (reference sequence). This CDR3 has 15 amino acids.

For the CDR3, the DNA is TGTGCCAGCAGTTTGTTAGGGGGCGGTCAGCCCCAGCATTTT. Its translation: CASSLLGGGQPQHF. The genes are TRBV28 and TRBJ1-5; 7 bases match TRBD1. The CDR3 extends over 14 amino acids. Germline CDR1 reads MDHEN; CDR2 reads SYDVKM. Trimming took 3 bases from V and 6 from J; bases not matched to a gene: 5. The variable domain in full, with the rest retrieved from reference TRBV28 and TRBJ1-5, is DVKVTQSSRYLVKRTGEKVFLECVQDMDHENMFWYRQDPGLGLRLIYFSYDVKMKEKGDIPEGYSVSREKKERFSLILESASTNQTSMYLCASSLLGGGQPQHFGDGTRLSIL.

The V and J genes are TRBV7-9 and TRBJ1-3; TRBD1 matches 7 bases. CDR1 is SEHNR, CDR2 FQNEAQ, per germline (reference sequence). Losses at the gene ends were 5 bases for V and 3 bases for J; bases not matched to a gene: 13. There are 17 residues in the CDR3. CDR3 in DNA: TGTGCCAGCAGCCCCTCGGACAGGCGATCTAATGGAAACACCATATATTTT. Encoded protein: CASSPSDRRSNGNTIYF.

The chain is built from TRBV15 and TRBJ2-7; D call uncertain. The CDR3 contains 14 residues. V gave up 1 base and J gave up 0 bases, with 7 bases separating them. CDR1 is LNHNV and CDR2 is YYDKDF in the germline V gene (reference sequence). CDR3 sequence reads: CATSRALFSYEQYF. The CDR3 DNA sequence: TGTGCCACCAGCAGAGCACTGTTCTCCTACGAGCAGTACTTC.

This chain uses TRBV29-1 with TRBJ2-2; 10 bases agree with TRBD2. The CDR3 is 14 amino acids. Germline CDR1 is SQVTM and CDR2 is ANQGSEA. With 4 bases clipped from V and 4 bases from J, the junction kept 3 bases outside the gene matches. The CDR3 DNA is TGCAGCGTTGGAAGGACTAGCGGCACCGGGGAGCTGTTTTTT. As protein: CSVGRTSGTGELFF.